Sequencing of this TCR beta chain was carried out in a study of T cells in Graves' hyperthyroidism and ophthalmopathy. Study-level information: Peripheral blood draws took place at initial diagnosis, ahead of any treatment.

Note on this clonotype: Its antigen remains unidentified.

Whole-study findings and limits: In blood, most of the thyroid clonotypes expanded above 0.001 were also present.

RNA transcripts gave rise to amplified TCR beta CDR3 regions. The HTBI primer set was used in a first-round RT-PCR of the TCR CDR3. One entry per CDR3 protein results from TCRdb running MiXCR on the multiplex PCR reads. The table records 640,000 or so distinct CDR3 sequences, roughly 14% of them present only once. The CDR3 has 15 residues. Trimming stripped 1 base from V and 5 bases from J, with 11 bases between. The sample comprised blood. The V gene is TRBV12-3 or TRBV12-4, the J gene TRBJ2-2; no clear D gene. This sequence was found in a woman in her 40s with Graves' ophthalmopathy. CDR3 residues: CASSLDSLRTGELFF. CDR3 nucleotides: TGTGCCAGCAGTTTAGACAGTCTTAGGACCGGGGAGCTGTTTTTT.